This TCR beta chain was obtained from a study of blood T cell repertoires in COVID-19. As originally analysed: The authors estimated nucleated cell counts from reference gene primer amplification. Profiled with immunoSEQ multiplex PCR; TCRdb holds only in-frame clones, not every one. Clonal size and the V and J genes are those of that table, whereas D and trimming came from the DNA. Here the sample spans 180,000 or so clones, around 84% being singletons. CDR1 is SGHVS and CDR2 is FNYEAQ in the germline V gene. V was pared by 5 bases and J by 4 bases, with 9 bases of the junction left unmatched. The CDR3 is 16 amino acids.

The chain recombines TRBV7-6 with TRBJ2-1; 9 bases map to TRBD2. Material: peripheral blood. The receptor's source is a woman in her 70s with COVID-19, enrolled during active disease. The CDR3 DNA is TGTGCCAGCAGCCCCCAACCAGCGGGAGGTTACAATGAGCAGTTCTTC. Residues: CASSPQPAGGYNEQFF.